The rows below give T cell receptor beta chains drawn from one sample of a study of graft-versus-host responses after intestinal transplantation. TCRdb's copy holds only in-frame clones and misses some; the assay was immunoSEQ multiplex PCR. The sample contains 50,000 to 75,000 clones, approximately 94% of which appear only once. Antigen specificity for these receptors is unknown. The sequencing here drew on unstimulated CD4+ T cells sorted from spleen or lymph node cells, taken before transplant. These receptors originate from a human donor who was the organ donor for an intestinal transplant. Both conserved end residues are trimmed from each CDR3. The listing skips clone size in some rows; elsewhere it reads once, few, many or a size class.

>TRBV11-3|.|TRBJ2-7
ASSLEVSIGYEQY
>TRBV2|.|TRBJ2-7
ASSGEKSSYEQY
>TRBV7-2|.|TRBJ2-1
ASSLVSTRGAYNEQF
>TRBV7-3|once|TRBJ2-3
ASSPDNFRDTQY
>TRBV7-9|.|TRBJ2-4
ASSRSGGLAKNIQY
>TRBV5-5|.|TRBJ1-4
ASSPGQGVKLF
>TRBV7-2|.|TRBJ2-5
ASSPYRQETQY
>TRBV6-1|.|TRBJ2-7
ASKVGTGLSYEQY
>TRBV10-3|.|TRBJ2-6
AISGRSSGANVLT
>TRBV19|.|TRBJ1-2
ASSTLKKANYGYT
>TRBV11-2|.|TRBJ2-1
ASSLSQRGANEQF
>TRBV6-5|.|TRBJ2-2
ASRETLLQELF
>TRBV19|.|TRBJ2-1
ASNVGLAYNEQF
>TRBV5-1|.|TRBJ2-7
ASISQGGDPYEQY
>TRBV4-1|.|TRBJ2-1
ASRQAGANNEQF
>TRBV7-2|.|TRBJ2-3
ASSLGPRGMSTDTQY
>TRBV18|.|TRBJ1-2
ASSSLRDTDYGYT
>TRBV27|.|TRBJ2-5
ASSFSKETQY
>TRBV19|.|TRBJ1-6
ASSNRQGKHSPLH
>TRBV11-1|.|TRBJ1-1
ASSFGRGGTEAF
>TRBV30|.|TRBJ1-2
AWSQGQLYGYT
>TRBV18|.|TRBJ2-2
ASSPIAGSNTGELF
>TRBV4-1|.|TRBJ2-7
ASSQDRKAGTPSSYEQY
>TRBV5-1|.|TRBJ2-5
ASSLERGETQY
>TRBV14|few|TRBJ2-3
ASSHMPLLAGGHTQY
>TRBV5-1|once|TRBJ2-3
ASRDPASTDTQY
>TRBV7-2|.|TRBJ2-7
ASSSGLAVEQY
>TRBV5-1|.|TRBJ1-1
ASSGGGGDNTEAF
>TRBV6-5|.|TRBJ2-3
ASSYGGASDTQY
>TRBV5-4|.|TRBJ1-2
ASSDRVDGYT
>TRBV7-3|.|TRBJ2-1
ASSLSSYNEQF
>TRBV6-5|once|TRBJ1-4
ASSYSVNEKLF
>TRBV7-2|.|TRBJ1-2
ASSLSPGYGYT
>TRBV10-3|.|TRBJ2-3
AISESSKTDTQY
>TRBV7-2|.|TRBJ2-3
ASSLTGTGTDTQY
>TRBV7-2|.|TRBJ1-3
ASSAIRGVSGNTIY
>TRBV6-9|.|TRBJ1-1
ASSYPLGNTEAF
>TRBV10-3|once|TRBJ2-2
AIAERRTGGTGELF
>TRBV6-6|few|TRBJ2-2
ASSWFLGTGELF
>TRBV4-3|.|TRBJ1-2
ASSLRRGYGYT
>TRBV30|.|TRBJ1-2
AWSVRKGDYGYT
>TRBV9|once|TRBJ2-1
ASSVEPNNEQF